Given below is one T cell receptor (beta chain) in context. It was with a sample-barcoded 5' primer and a J-beta primer mix that a second PCR of about 7 to 12 cycles was run. TCRdb itself ran the 5' RACE reads through MiXCR, one entry per CDR3 protein. The profile covers approximately 1.5 million distinct CDR3 sequences, with about 45% appearing a single time and about 4.1% taken by the ten largest. The data stem from a study of blood T cells in healthy people across ages. Germline-derived CDR1 and CDR2 are SEHNR and FQNEAQ (reference sequence). The CDR3 extends over 12 amino acids. This clonotype was sampled from a woman between 18 and 30 years old in good health. The gene calls are TRBV7-9 and TRBJ1-1; perhaps TRBD1 as D (5 bases). Sequenced sample: blood. CDR3 loop: CGLGGVNTEAFF. DNA for the CDR3: TGTGGCCTCGGGGGTGTGAACACTGAAGCTTTCTTT.